This T cell receptor beta chain was obtained from a study of blood T cell repertoires in COVID-19. Background on the study: Samples came from the United States, Italy and Spain, spanning acute and convalescent COVID-19. T cells, B-cell-depleted T cells, or PBMCs supplied cDNA or gDNA.

As originally analysed: The authors estimated nucleated cell counts from reference gene primer amplification. Clones were read by immunoSEQ multiplex PCR, and TCRdb kept only the in-frame ones, dropping some. V, J and clone size reflect that table, while D and trimming were determined from the DNA. The sample lists about 280,000 clones, roughly nine tenths seen once, with 11% in the top ten. Germline-derived CDR1 and CDR2 are KGHSH and LQKENI. Germline trimming cut 6 bases from V and 2 bases from J; bases unmatched to any gene: 10. The length of the CDR3 is 15 residues. The clonotype was recovered from a woman aged 30 to 39 with COVID-19, enrolled during active disease. The J gene is TRBJ2-7, the V gene TRBV18, with 7 nucleotides matching TRBD2. The sample was peripheral blood. The CDR3 sequence: CASSPGGDQTYEQYF. The CDR3 DNA reads TGTGCCAGCTCTCCGGGGGGTGACCAAACCTACGAGCAGTACTTC.